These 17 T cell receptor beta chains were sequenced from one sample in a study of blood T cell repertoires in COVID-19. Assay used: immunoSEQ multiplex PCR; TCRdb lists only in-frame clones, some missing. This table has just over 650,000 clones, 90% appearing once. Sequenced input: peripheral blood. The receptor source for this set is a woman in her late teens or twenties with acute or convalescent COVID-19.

DNA of the CDR3: TGTGCCAGCAGCCAAGATGGGCCTAGCAATCAGCCCCAGCATTTT. It specifies CASSQDGPSNQPQHF. This chain connects TRBV4-2 to TRBJ1-5; the D is unclear. V lost 0 bases to trimming and J lost 0 bases, with 6 bases between them. Germline V CDR1 and CDR2: LGHNA, YNFKEQ. This CDR3 comprises 15 residues.

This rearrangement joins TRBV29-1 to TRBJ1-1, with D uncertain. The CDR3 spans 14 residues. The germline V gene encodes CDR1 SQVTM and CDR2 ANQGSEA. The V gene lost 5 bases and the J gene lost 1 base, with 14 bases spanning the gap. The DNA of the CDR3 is TGCAGCGTTCTATTACAGAAACAGAACACTGAAGCTTTCTTT. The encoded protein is CSVLLQKQNTEAFF.

The CDR3 loop is CASSLYREGTEAFF. In nucleotides, the CDR3 is TGCGCCAGCAGCTTGTACAGGGAGGGCACTGAAGCTTTCTTT. V usage is TRBV5-1 and J usage is TRBJ1-1, with a tentative D call TRBD1 (6 bases). Germline CDR1 is SGHRS and CDR2 is YFSETQ. V was clipped by 1 base and J by 4 bases, with 11 bases between them. The CDR3 extends over 14 amino acids.

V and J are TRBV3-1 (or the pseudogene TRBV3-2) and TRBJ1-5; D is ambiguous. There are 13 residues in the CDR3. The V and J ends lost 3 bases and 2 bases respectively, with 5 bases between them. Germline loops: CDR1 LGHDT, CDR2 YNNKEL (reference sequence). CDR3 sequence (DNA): TGTGCCAGCAGCCAGCGTGGCAATCAGCCCCAGCATTTT. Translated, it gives CASSQRGNQPQHF.

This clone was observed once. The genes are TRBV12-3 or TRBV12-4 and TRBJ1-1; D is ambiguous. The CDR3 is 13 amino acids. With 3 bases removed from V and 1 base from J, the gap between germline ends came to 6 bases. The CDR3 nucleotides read TGTGCCAGCAGTTTTATTCCGAACACTGAAGCTTTCTTT. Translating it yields CASSFIPNTEAFF.

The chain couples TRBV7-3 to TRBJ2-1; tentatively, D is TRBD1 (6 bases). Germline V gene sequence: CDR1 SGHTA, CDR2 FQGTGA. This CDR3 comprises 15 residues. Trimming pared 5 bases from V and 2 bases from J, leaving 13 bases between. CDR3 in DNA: TGTGCCAGCAGCGTCTCGGACAGCCCCTACAATGAGCAGTTCTTC. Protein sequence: CASSVSDSPYNEQFF.

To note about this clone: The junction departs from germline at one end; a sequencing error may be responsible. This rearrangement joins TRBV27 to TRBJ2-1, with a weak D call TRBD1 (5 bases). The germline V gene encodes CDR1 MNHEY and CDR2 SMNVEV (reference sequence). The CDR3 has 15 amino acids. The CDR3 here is CAGSSDSFSYNEQFF. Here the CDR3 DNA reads TGTGCCGGCAGTTCCGACAGCTTCTCCTACAATGAGCAGTTCTTC.

CDR3 sequence: CASSLRAGGETQYF. CDR3 nucleotide sequence: TGTGCCAGCAGCTTAAGAGCGGGGGGAGAGACCCAGTACTTC. The V gene is TRBV5-4, the J gene TRBJ2-5; 9 bases are a match to TRBD2. Germline V gene data show CDR1 as SGHNT and CDR2 as YYREEE (reference sequence). V trimming: 2 bases; J trimming: 4 bases; junction bases outside the gene matches: 3. The CDR3 has 14 amino acids.

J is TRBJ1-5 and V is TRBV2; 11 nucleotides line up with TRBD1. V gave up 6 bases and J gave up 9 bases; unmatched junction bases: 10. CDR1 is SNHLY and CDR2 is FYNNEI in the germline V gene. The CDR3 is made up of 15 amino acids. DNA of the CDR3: TGTGCCAGCAGGTCCGGGACAGGGGGTATTCTGCCCCAGCATTTT. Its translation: CASRSGTGGILPQHF.

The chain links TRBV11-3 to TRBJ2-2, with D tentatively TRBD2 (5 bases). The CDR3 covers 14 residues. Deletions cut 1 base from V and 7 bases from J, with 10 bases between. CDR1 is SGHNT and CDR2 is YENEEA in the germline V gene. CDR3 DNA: TGTGCCAGCAGCTTAGGGGCCGGAGGCGGGGAGCTGTTTTTT. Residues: CASSLGAGGGELFF.

CDR3 amino acids: CASSHREPNSPLHF. In DNA, the CDR3 is TGTGCCAGCAGCCACAGGGAGCCTAATTCACCCCTCCACTTT. V is TRBV6-5 and J is TRBJ1-6, with D maybe TRBD1 (6 bases). Trimming cost V 6 bases and J 6 bases, with 12 bases left between them. CDR1 and CDR2 from the germline V gene are MNHEY and SVGAGI. This CDR3 is 14 amino acids long.

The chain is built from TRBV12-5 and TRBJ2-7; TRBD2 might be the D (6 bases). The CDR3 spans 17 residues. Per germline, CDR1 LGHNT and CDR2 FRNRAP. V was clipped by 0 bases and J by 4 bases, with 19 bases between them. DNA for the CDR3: TGTGCTAGTGGTTTGGTTGCCCCTGGGGGGTTCAGGTACGAGCAGTACTTC. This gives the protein CASGLVAPGGFRYEQYF.

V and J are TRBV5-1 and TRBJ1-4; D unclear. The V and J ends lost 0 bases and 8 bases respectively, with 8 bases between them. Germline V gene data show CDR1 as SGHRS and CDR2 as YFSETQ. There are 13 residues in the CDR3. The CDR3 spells CASSLAPGEKLFF. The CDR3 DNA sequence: TGCGCCAGCAGCTTGGCCCCCGGGGAAAAACTGTTTTTT.

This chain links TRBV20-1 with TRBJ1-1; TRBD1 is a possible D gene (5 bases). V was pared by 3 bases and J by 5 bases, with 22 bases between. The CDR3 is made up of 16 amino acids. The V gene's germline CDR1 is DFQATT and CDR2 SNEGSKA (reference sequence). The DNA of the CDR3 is TGCAGTGCTAGTAAGACCCCAGGGAACCTTCGGACTGAAGCTTTCTTT. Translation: CSASKTPGNLRTEAFF.

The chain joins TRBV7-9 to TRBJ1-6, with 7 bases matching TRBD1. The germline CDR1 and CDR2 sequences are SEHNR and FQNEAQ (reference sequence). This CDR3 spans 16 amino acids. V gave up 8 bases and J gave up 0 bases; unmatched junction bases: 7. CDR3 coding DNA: TGTGCCAGCCTCCGACAGGGAACCTCCTATAATTCACCCCTCCACTTT. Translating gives CASLRQGTSYNSPLHF.

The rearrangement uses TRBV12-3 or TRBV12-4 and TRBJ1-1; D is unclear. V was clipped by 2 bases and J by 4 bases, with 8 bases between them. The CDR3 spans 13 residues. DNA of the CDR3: TGTGCCAGCAGTTTAACGGCGGGCACTGAAGCTTTCTTT. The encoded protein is CASSLTAGTEAFF.

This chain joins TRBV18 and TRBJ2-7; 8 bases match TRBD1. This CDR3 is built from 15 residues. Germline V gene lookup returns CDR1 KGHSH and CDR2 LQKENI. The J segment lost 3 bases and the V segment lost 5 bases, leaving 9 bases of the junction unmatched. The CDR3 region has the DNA TGTGCCAGCTCAAACCCCGGACAGGGAAACTACGAGCAGTACTTC. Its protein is CASSNPGQGNYEQYF.